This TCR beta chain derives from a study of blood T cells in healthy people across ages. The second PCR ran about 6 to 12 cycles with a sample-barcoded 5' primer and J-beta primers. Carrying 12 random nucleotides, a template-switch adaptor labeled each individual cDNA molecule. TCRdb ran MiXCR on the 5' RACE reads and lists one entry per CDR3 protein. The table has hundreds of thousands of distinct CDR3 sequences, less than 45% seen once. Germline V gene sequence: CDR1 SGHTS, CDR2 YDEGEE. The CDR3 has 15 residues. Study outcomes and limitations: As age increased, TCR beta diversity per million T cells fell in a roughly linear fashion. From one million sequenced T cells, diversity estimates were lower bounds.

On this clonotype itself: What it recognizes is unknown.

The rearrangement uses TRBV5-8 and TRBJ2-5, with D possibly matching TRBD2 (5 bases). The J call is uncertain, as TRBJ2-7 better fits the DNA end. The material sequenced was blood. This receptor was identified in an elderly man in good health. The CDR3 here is CASTPTEVWPYEQYF. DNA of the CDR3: TGTGCCAGCACCCCGACGGAGGTGTGGCCTTACGAGCAGTACTTC.